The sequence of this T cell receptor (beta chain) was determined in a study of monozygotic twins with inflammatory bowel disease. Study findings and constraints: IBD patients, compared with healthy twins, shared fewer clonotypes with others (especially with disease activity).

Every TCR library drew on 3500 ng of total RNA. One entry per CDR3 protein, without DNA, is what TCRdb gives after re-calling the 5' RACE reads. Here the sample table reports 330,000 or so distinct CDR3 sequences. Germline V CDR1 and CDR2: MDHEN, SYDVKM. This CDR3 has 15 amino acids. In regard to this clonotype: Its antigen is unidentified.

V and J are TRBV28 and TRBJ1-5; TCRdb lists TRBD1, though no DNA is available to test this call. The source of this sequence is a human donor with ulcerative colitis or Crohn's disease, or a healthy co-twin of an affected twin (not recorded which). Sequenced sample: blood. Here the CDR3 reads CASSGEGAGNQPQHF.